This T cell receptor (beta chain) was identified in a study of siplizumab effects on memory and regulatory T cells. This table comes from immunoSEQ multiplex PCR, and its TCRdb copy is limited to in-frame clones, with some not included. The data contain some 9,000 clones, roughly three quarters of them seen just once; the ten biggest clones take up roughly 69%. The study, taken as a whole, reports: With siplizumab, Treg-derived clones averaged about 69% of mappable alloreactive CD4+ clones, versus more than 25% in controls.

Turning to this clone: Its matching antigen is unknown.

After removal of 0 bases from V and 6 bases from J, the junction contained 3 bases not matched to a gene. The CDR3 has 15 residues. The material sequenced was effector memory CD8+ T cells sorted from blood. The subset was: unstimulated CD8+ effector memory T cells. The chain couples TRBV23-1 to TRBJ2-1; TRBD1 matches 9 bases. TRBV23-1 is given ORF status, its function remaining uncertain. This receptor was obtained from a human donor in good health. The CDR3 is CASSQSGQGPNEQFF. In DNA, the CDR3 is TGCGCCAGCAGTCAATCGGGACAGGGCCCCAATGAGCAGTTCTTC.